One and the same sample provided the 21 T cell receptor beta chains below, sequenced in a study of CD8+ T cells in alopecia areata. RNA was extracted and reverse transcribed into cDNA as the sequencing template. The data were produced by immunoSEQ multiplex PCR, yet TCRdb's version contains in-frame clones alone and is incomplete. Among 85,000 to 110,000 clones, about nine tenths were seen once, and the ten largest hold more than 9.5%. Treatment meaning: oral pan-JAK inhibitor, 5-10 mg twice daily. The material was CD8+ T cells sorted from blood, obtained between weeks 30 and 35, from a patient treated with tofacitinib. The receptors were sampled from a human donor with alopecia areata.

V and J are TRBV27 and TRBJ2-5, with 8 bases aligning to TRBD2. The CDR3 is made up of 16 amino acids. Germline values: CDR1 MNHEY, CDR2 SMNVEV (reference sequence). V was clipped by 2 bases and J by 1 base; unmatched bases: 6. The chain's CDR3 is CASSLTREGLQETQYF. DNA of the CDR3: TGTGCCAGCAGTTTAACTCGGGAGGGGCTCCAAGAGACCCAGTACTTC.

This clone was recorded a few times. The chain joins TRBV29-1 to TRBJ2-1, with D unclear. Looked up from germline, CDR1 is SQVTM and CDR2 is ANQGSEA. The CDR3 has 13 residues. The ends were cut back, 1 base at V and 1 base at J, with 5 bases in the middle. The CDR3 region is CSVEGVSYNEQFF. DNA of the CDR3: TGCAGCGTTGAAGGTGTTTCCTACAATGAGCAGTTCTTC.

V usage is TRBV7-3 and J usage is TRBJ2-7; 8 nucleotides align to TRBD1. There are 13 residues in the CDR3. Per the germline V gene, CDR1 is SGHTA and CDR2 is FQGTGA. V shed 5 bases, J shed 6 bases, and the junction held 6 bases outside the gene matches. The CDR3 protein is CASSIGQGFEQYF. The CDR3 DNA reads TGTGCCAGCAGCATAGGACAGGGATTCGAGCAGTACTTC.

A word on this clone: The sample holds other DNA sequences that translate to the same CDR3. The chain carries TRBV2 and TRBJ2-1; TRBD1 aligns across 8 bases. CDR1 is SNHLY, CDR2 FYNNEI, per germline. With 4 bases clipped from V and 7 bases from J, the junction kept 0 bases outside the gene matches. CDR3 length: 12 residues. CDR3 in amino acids: CASSGTGNEQFF. DNA of the CDR3: TGTGCCAGCAGTGGGACAGGGAATGAGCAGTTCTTC.

The chain uses TRBV7-9 and TRBJ2-7; 8 positions agree with TRBD1. Trimming took 5 bases from V and 5 from J; bases not matched to a gene: 8. Germline V lookup: CDR1 SEHNR, CDR2 FQNEAQ (reference sequence). The CDR3 is made up of 14 amino acids. This CDR3 reads CASSLSGGEDEQYF. The DNA for the CDR3 is TGTGCCAGCAGCCTCTCAGGGGGCGAGGACGAGCAGTACTTC.

A few counts support this clone. This chain uses TRBV4-1 with TRBJ2-2; D might be TRBD1 (5 bases). Between the trimmed V and J ends, which lost 3 bases and 0 bases, there was a span of 11 bases. The length of the CDR3 is 16 residues. Germline V lookup: CDR1 MGHRA, CDR2 YSYEKL. The CDR3 nucleotides read TGCGCCAGCAGCCAGCGACAGATGACGAACACCGGGGAGCTGTTTTTT. Amino acids: CASSQRQMTNTGELFF.

A few counts support this clone. The V call is TRBV7-2, the J call TRBJ2-7; no definite D call. CDR3 length: 14 residues. V dropped 5 bases and J dropped 2 bases, with 13 bases sitting between them. CDR1 and CDR2 from the germline V gene are SGHTA and FQGNSA. The CDR3 loop reads CASSQDPGPYEQYF. The CDR3 region has the DNA TGTGCCAGCAGCCAAGATCCCGGCCCCTACGAGCAGTACTTC.

V gene TRBV27 combines with J gene TRBJ2-1, with D tentatively TRBD1 (6 bases). The germline CDR1 and CDR2 sequences are MNHEY and SMNVEV (reference sequence). The CDR3 has 14 amino acids. V dropped 0 bases and J dropped 7 bases, with 10 bases sitting between them. DNA for the CDR3: TGTGCCAGCAGTTTATCGGTAGGGGGTAATGAGCAGTTCTTC. Its protein product is CASSLSVGGNEQFF.

CDR3 residues: CASSYSTLLGSPLHF. The CDR3 coding sequence is TGTGCCAGCAGTTACTCGACCCTCCTGGGGTCACCCCTCCACTTT. J is TRBJ1-6 and V is TRBV7-9; no firm D call. Germline lookup yields CDR1 SEHNR and CDR2 FQNEAQ (reference sequence). CDR3 length: 15 amino acids. The V end was cut by 6 bases, the J end by 10 bases, with 19 bases between.

The gene calls are TRBV29-1 and TRBJ2-7; 8 nucleotides align to TRBD1. CDR3 length: 14 amino acids. V dropped 7 bases and J dropped 1; count of bases not matched to a gene: 9. CDR1 and CDR2 from the germline V gene are SQVTM and ANQGSEA. The CDR3 nucleotides are TGCAGCGCGACGGGGACAGGCGTGTCCTACGAGCAGTACTTC. Residues: CSATGTGVSYEQYF.

The chain has TRBV25-1 and TRBJ1-5; no reliable D call. With 7 bases removed from V and 5 bases from J, the gap between germline ends came to 9 bases. Germline CDR1 reads MGHDK; CDR2 reads SYGVNS. The CDR3 length is 12 residues. CDR3 DNA: TGTGCCAGCAACCTCGGGGATCAGCCCCAGCATTTT. Protein sequence: CASNLGDQPQHF.

This clone has just one count. The chain couples TRBV13 to TRBJ2-7, with 7 nucleotides matching TRBD2. Germline values: CDR1 PRHDT, CDR2 FYEKMQ (reference sequence). The CDR3 runs 14 residues. Germline trimming cut 2 bases from V and 4 bases from J; bases unmatched to any gene: 5. The CDR3 sequence: CASSLRGGGYEQYF. The CDR3 bases are TGTGCCAGCAGCTTACGCGGGGGAGGATACGAGCAGTACTTC. The variable domain in full, completed from reference TRBV13 and TRBJ2-7, reads AAGVIQSPRHLIKEKRETATLKCYPIPRHDTVYWYQQGPGQDPQFLISFYEKMQSDKGSIPDRFSAQQFSDYHSELNMSSLELGDSALYFCASSLRGGGYEQYFGPGTRLTVT.

The genes are TRBV29-1 and TRBJ2-1, with 7 bases matching TRBD2. J lost 1 base, V lost 4 bases, and 4 bases had no gene match. CDR3 size: 14 residues. Germline lookup yields CDR1 SQVTM and CDR2 ANQGSEA. CDR3 residues: CSVGREPSYNEQFF. For the CDR3, the DNA is TGCAGCGTTGGGCGGGAGCCATCCTACAATGAGCAGTTCTTC.

The chain employs TRBV9 and TRBJ2-3; maybe TRBD2 (5 bases). This CDR3 contains 15 residues. V gave up 0 bases and J gave up 6 bases, with 14 bases separating them. From germline, CDR1 is SGDLS and CDR2 YYNGEE. As DNA, the CDR3 is TGTGCCAGCAGCGTAGCAGGTCTAGCAACCGATACGCAGTATTTT. Protein sequence: CASSVAGLATDTQYF.

The chain links TRBV30 to TRBJ1-2, with D tentatively TRBD1 (6 bases). Germline V CDR1 and CDR2: GTSNPN, SVGIG (reference sequence). There are 14 residues in the CDR3. V was pared by 5 bases and J by 4 bases, with 17 bases between. The CDR3 spells CAWHAGAGSYGYTF. DNA for the CDR3: TGTGCCTGGCACGCGGGGGCAGGGAGCTATGGCTACACCTTC.

This clone has a handful of counts. This rearrangement joins TRBV28 to TRBJ2-1; TRBD2 matches at 14 bases. The CDR3 spans 16 residues. The germline V gene encodes CDR1 MDHEN and CDR2 SYDVKM. The ends lost 4 bases at V and 9 bases at J; junction bases unmatched: 8. This CDR3 is CASSWARLAGGLEQFF. CDR3 nucleotides: TGTGCCAGCAGTTGGGCAAGACTAGCGGGAGGGCTTGAGCAGTTCTTC.

J is TRBJ1-1 and V is TRBV18; no clear D. V was shortened by 2 bases and J by 0 bases, with 19 bases between the two germline ends. The CDR3 totals 18 residues. CDR1 is KGHSH, CDR2 LQKENI, per germline. The CDR3 DNA reads TGTGCCAGCTCACCAATTATATCCGGAACCGGGATGAACACTGAAGCTTTCTTT. This sequence encodes CASSPIISGTGMNTEAFF.

The chain carries TRBV5-1 and TRBJ2-6; the D gene is possibly TRBD1 (5 bases). V dropped 0 bases and J dropped 0 bases, with 16 bases sitting between them. CDR3 size: 19 residues. Germline V gives CDR1 SGHRS, CDR2 YFSETQ. The CDR3 is CASSLASGHFFSGANVLTF. The CDR3 coding sequence is TGCGCCAGCAGCTTGGCCTCTGGACATTTCTTCTCTGGGGCCAACGTCCTGACTTTC.

The rearrangement links TRBV11-1 to TRBJ2-7; D perhaps matches TRBD1 (6 bases). V shed 3 bases and J shed 5 bases, with 14 bases lying between them. The CDR3 extends over 14 amino acids. CDR1 is SGHAT, CDR2 FQDESV, per germline (reference sequence). The CDR3 sequence is CASSFLGGINEQYF. For the CDR3, the DNA is TGTGCCAGCAGCTTTTTAGGGGGTATCAACGAGCAGTACTTC.

This clone was seen only a few times. This chain connects TRBV7-8 to TRBJ2-7; 9 bases line up with TRBD2. The CDR3 extends over 13 amino acids. Trimming at V came to 5 bases and at J to 4 bases, leaving 3 bases not matched to a gene. Per germline, CDR1 SGHVS and CDR2 FQNEAQ. As DNA, the CDR3 is TGTGCCAGCAGCAATAGCGGGGGTTACGAGCAGTACTTC. Its protein is CASSNSGGYEQYF.

This clone showed up just once. The chain recombines TRBV6-5 with TRBJ1-2; D ambiguous. The V gene lost 7 bases and the J gene lost 1 base, with 7 bases spanning the gap. Germline CDR1 and CDR2: MNHEY and SVGAGI. The CDR3 is 12 amino acids. Written as DNA, the CDR3 is TGTGCCAGCAACATAAATAACTATGGCTACACCTTC. As protein: CASNINNYGYTF.